This TCR beta chain was documented in a study of PD-L1 blockade in urothelial cancer. Study-wide background: Atezolizumab was started by patients in 2014 at 1,200 mg intravenously every 3 weeks. Across blood samples, T cells had a median count of about 140,000. Study-wide findings and caveats: Patients with durable benefit had greater blood expansion of tumor-associated TCR clones 3 weeks into treatment.

The V gene end was trimmed by 3 bases and the J gene end by 8 bases; junction bases not matched to a gene: 16. This CDR3 is 17 amino acids long. The germline CDR1 and CDR2 sequences are LNHNV and YYDKDF (reference sequence). Regarding time point: pretreatment peripheral blood. The table lists this clone with a few counts. As yet, its antigen is unknown. Synthetically made TCR analog templates were put into each PCR as spikes. Generated by immunoSEQ multiplex PCR, the TCRdb table keeps only in-frame clones and is missing some. The data contain some 71,000 clones, 85% of them singletons. The sequences come from PBMCs, collected around atezolizumab (anti-PD-L1) treatment. The chain recombines TRBV15 with TRBJ2-1; 7 bases line up with TRBD2. The TCR originated in a man in his forties with urothelial cancer. The CDR3 DNA reads as TGTGCCACCAGCAGCCCCAGGATGAGCGGGGTCGGGCATGAGCAGTTCTTC. Encoded protein: CATSSPRMSGVGHEQFF.